This T cell receptor beta chain originates from a study of Graves' ophthalmopathy and Graves' hyperthyroidism. Investigators amplified TCR beta CDR3 regions from RNA transcripts. HTBI primers were employed in first-round RT-PCR, then a second-round multiplex PCR followed. TCRdb reprocessed the multiplex PCR reads via MiXCR and lists one record per CDR3 protein. Among 900,000 to 1,200,000 distinct CDR3 sequences listed, about two fifths were seen once. Germline CDR1 DFQATT, CDR2 SNEGSKA (reference sequence). This CDR3 contains 16 residues. V gave up 5 bases and J gave up 5 bases; unmatched junction bases: 15.

The material sequenced was peripheral blood or thyroid tissue (not recorded which). This clonotype was sampled from an adult man with Graves' hyperthyroidism. The rearrangement links TRBV20-1 to TRBJ1-2, with 9 bases lining up with TRBD1. CDR3 in DNA: TGCAGTGCTCGTGGACAGGGGCTCACCTACGAGTATGGCTACACCTTC. This sequence encodes CSARGQGLTYEYGYTF.